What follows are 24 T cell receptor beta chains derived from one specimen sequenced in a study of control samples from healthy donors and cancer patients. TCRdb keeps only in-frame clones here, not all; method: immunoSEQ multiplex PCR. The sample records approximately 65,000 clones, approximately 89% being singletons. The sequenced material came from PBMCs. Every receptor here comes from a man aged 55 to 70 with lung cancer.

The CDR3: CASSLGEATEAFF. DNA of the CDR3: TGTGCCAGCAGCCTCGGAGAGGCCACTGAAGCTTTCTTT. The chain links TRBV4-2 to TRBJ1-1, with D hard to call. Germline V gene sequence: CDR1 LGHNA, CDR2 YNFKEQ. CDR3 length equals 13 residues. Trimming took 4 bases from V and 4 from J, leaving 10 bases between them.

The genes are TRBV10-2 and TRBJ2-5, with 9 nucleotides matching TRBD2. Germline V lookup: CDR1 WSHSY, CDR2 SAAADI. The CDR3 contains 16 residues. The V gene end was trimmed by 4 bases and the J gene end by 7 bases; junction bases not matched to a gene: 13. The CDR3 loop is CASSAFAGGAGGTQYF. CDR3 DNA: TGCGCCAGCAGTGCCTTCGCGGGGGGGGCGGGGGGGACCCAGTACTTC.

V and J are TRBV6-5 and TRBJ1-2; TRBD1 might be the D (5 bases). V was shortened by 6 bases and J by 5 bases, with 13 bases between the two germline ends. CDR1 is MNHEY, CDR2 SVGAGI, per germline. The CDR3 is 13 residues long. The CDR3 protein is CASSTGTGYGYTF. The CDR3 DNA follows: TGTGCCAGCAGCACCGGGACGGGGTATGGCTACACCTTC.

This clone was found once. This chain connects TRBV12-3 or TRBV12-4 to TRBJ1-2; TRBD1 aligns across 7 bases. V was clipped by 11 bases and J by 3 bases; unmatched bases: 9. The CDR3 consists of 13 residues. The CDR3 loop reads CALSQGSHYGYTF. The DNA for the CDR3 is TGTGCCTTATCACAGGGGAGTCACTATGGCTACACCTTC.

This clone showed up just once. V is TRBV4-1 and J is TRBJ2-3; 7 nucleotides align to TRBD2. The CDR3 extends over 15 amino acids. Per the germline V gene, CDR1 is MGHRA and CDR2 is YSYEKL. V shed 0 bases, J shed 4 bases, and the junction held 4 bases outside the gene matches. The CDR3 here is CASSQEGRGADTQYF. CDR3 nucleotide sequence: TGCGCCAGCAGCCAAGAGGGGAGGGGAGCAGATACGCAGTATTTT.

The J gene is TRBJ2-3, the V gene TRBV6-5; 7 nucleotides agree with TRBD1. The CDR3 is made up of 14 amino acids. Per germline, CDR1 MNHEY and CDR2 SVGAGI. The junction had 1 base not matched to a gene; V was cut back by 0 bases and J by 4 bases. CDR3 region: CASSYSGTADTQYF. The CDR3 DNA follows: TGTGCCAGCAGTTACTCCGGGACAGCAGATACGCAGTATTTT.

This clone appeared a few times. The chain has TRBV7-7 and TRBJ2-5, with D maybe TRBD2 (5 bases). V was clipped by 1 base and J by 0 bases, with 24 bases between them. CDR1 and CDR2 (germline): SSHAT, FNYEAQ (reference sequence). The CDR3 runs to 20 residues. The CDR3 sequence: CASSLVLGDPVNYHQETQYF. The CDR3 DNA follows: TGTGCCAGCAGCTTAGTATTGGGAGACCCCGTCAACTATCACCAAGAGACCCAGTACTTC.

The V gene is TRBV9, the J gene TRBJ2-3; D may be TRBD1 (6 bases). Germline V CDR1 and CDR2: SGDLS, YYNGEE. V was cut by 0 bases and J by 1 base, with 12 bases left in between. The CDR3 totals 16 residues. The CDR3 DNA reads TGTGCCAGCAGCGTAGAGCAGGGGTTTGGCACAGATACGCAGTATTTT. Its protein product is CASSVEQGFGTDTQYF.

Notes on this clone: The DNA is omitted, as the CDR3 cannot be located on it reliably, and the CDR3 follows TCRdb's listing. The CDR3 loop is CASSQDFGAGTVHF. The J gene is TRBJ1-5, the V gene TRBV3-1 (or the pseudogene TRBV3-2). The CDR3 comprises 14 residues, both ends counted. Per germline, CDR1 LGHDT and CDR2 YNNKEL (reference sequence).

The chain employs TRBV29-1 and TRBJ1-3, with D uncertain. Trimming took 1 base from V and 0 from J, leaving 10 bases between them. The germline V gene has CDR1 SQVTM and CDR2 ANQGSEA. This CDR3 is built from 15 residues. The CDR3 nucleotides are TGCAGCGTTGAAGGGGAGGTCCTCTCTGGAAACACCATATATTTT. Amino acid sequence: CSVEGEVLSGNTIYF. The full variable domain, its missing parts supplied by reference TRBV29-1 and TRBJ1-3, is SAVISQKPSRDICQRGTSLTIQCQVDSQVTMMFWYRQQPGQSLTLIATANQGSEATYESGFVIDKFPISRPNLTFSTLTVSNMSPEDSSIYLCSVEGEVLSGNTIYFGEGSWLTVV.

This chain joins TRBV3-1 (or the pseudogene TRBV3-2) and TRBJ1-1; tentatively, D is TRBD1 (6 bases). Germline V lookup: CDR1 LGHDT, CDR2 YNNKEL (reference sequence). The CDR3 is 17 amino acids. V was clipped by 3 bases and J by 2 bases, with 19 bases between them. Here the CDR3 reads CASSQRTGRAVNTEAFF. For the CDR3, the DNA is TGTGCCAGCAGCCAGAGAACAGGGCGAGCGGTAAACACTGAAGCTTTCTTT.

DNA for the CDR3: TGTGCCAGCAGCCATCAAGCGACAGGGGTGGGCGAAAAACTGTTTTTT. It yields the protein CASSHQATGVGEKLFF. The chain links TRBV5-6 to TRBJ1-4, with 8 bases lining up with TRBD1. The germline gives CDR1 SGHDT, CDR2 YYEEEE. The CDR3 loop spans 16 amino acids. The ends lost 4 bases at V and 8 bases at J; junction bases unmatched: 13.

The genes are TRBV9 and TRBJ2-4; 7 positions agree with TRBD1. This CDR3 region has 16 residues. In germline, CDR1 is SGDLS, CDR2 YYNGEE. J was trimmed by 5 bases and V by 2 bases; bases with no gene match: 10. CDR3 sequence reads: CASSVRGQGWENIQYF. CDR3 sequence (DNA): TGTGCCAGCAGCGTGAGGGGGCAGGGATGGGAAAACATTCAGTACTTC.

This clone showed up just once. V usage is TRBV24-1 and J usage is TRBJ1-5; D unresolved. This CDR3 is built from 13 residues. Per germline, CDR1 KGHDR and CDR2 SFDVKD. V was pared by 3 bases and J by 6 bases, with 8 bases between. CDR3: CATSDRGSQPQHF. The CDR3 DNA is TGTGCCACCAGTGATCGCGGTAGTCAGCCCCAGCATTTT.

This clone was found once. CDR3 sequence: CASSPREEKLFF. Written as DNA, the CDR3 is TGTGCCAGCTCACCACGGGAAGAAAAACTGTTTTTT. The J gene is TRBJ1-4, the V gene TRBV18; no clear D. Deletions cut 1 base from V and 8 bases from J, with 5 bases between. Germline assignment: CDR1 KGHSH and CDR2 LQKENI. The CDR3 covers 12 residues.

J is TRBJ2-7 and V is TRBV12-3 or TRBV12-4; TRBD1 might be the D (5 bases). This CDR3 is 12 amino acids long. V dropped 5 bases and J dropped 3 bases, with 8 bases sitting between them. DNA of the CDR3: TGTGCCAGCAGTCGACAGAGCTACGAGCAGTACTTC. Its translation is CASSRQSYEQYF.

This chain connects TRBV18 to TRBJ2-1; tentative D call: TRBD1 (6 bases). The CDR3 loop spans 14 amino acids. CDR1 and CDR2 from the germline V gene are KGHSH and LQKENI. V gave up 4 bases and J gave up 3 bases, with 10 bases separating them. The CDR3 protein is CASSLTDSYNEQFF. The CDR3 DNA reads TGTGCCAGCTCACTCACGGACAGCTACAATGAGCAGTTCTTC.

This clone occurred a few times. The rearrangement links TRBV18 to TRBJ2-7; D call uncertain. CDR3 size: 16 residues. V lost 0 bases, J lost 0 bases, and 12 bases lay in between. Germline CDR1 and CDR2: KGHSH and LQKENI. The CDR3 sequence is CASSPPLHRSSYEQYF. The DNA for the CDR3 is TGTGCCAGCTCACCACCCTTACACCGCAGCTCCTACGAGCAGTACTTC.

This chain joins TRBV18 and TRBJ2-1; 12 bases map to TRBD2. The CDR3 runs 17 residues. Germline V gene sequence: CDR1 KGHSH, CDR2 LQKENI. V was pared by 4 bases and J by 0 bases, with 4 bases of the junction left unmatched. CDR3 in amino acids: CASSLTSGGHSYNEQFF. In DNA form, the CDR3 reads TGTGCCAGCTCACTTACTAGCGGGGGGCACTCCTACAATGAGCAGTTCTTC.

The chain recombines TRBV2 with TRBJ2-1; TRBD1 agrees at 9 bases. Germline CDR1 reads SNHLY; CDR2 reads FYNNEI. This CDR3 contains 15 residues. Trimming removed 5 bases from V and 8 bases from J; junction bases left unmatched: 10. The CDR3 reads CASSTPGQGSHEQFF. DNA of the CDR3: TGTGCCAGCAGTACGCCGGGACAGGGATCTCATGAGCAGTTCTTC. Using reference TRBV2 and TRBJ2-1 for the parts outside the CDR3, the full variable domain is EPEVTQTPSHQVTQMGQEVILRCVPISNHLYFYWYRQILGQKVEFLVSFYNNEISEKSEIFDDQFSVERPDGSNFTLKIRSTKLEDSAMYFCASSTPGQGSHEQFFGPGTRLTVL.

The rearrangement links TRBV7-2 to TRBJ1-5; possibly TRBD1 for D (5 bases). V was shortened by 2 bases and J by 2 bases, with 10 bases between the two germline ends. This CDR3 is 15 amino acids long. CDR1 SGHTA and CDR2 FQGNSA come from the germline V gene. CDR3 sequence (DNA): TGTGCCAGCAGCTTACAGGTAGGGGGCAATCAGCCCCAGCATTTT. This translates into CASSLQVGGNQPQHF.

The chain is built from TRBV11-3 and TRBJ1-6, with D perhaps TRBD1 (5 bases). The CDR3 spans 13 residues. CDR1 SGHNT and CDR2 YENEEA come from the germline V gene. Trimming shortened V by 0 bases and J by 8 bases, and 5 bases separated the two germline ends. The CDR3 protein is CASSLEGDSPLHF. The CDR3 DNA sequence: TGTGCCAGCAGCTTAGAGGGGGATTCACCCCTCCACTTT.

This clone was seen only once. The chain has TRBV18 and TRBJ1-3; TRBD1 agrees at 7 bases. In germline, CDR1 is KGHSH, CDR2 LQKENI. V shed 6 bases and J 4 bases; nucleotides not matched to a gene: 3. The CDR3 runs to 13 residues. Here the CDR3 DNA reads TGTGCCAGCTCTGGGACAGACGGAAACACCATATATTTT. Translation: CASSGTDGNTIYF.

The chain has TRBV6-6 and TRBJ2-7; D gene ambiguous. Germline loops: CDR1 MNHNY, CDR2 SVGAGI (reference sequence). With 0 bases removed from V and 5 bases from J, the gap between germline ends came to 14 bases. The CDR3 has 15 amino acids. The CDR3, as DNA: TGTGCCAGCAGTTACTCACAATCCATTCACCACGAGCAGTACTTC. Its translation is CASSYSQSIHHEQYF.